Below, one T cell receptor (beta chain) is given with its context. This specimen belongs to a study of blood T cell repertoires in COVID-19. In the study overall: Material from acute and convalescent COVID-19 was sourced from the United States, Italy and Spain. Nucleic acid was either cDNA or gDNA, and it came from T cells, B-cell-depleted T cells, or PBMCs.

Trimming pared 3 bases from V and 4 bases from J, leaving 6 bases between. This CDR3 region has 12 residues. Germline V CDR1 and CDR2: MDHEN, SYDVKM. All enrollees were roughly 18 to 89 years old and from 20 to 25 US areas. The assay was immunoSEQ multiplex PCR, and TCRdb's table has in-frame clones only and misses some. The sample records roughly 340,000 clones, over 75% being singletons. This chain connects TRBV28 to TRBJ2-5, with D unclear. Input material: PBMCs or T cells enriched from blood (not recorded which). This TCR came from a man in his forties in a cohort exposed to, infected with or recovered from COVID-19 (not recorded which). The CDR3 region has the DNA TGTGCCAGCAGTTTTTCGTCAGAGACCCAGTACTTC. Protein sequence: CASSFSSETQYF.